These 7 T cell receptor beta chains originate from one sample sequenced in a study of regulatory dendritic cells for organ transplantation. Clones were read by immunoSEQ multiplex PCR, and TCRdb kept only the in-frame ones, dropping some. The sample holds fewer than 50,000 clones, around 90% seen once. Sequencing input: naive CD8+ T cells from blood. As to subset: CD45RA+ naive T cells. These receptors were collected from a human donor in good health.

This clone was detected a few times. This chain uses TRBV11-2 with TRBJ1-2; D might be TRBD1 (5 bases). The CDR3 covers 14 residues. Between the trimmed V and J ends, which lost 0 bases and 6 bases, there was a span of 11 bases. Germline V gene lookup returns CDR1 SGHAT and CDR2 FQNNGV. The CDR3 protein is CASSLDSGRDGYTF. The CDR3 DNA is TGTGCCAGCAGCTTAGACTCGGGCAGGGATGGCTACACCTTC.

J is TRBJ2-3 and V is TRBV9; TRBD2 aligns across 9 bases. The CDR3 contains 15 residues. Trimming took 2 bases from V and 2 from J; bases not matched to a gene: 3. Germline loops: CDR1 SGDLS, CDR2 YYNGEE. CDR3: CASSVGLAPTDTQYF. DNA of the CDR3: TGTGCCAGCAGCGTGGGACTAGCCCCCACAGATACGCAGTATTTT.

The chain recombines TRBV6-1 with TRBJ2-7; D not certain. V was clipped by 4 bases and J by 3 bases, with 4 bases between them. From germline, CDR1 is MNHNS and CDR2 SASEGT. The CDR3 has 11 residues. DNA for the CDR3: TGTGCCAGCAGTGGGTACTACGAGCAGTACTTC. Translation gives CASSGYYEQYF.

The rearrangement joins TRBV4-2 to TRBJ2-5, with D hard to call. V dropped 0 bases and J dropped 9 bases, with 5 bases sitting between them. The CDR3 consists of 11 residues. Germline CDR1 is LGHNA and CDR2 is YNFKEQ. The CDR3 coding sequence is TGTGCCAGCAGCCAAGATAGATCCCAGTACTTC. This gives the protein CASSQDRSQYF.

The CDR3 sequence is CASSIFGANTEAFF. In DNA, the CDR3 is TGTGCCAGTAGTATCTTCGGAGCAAACACTGAAGCTTTCTTT. The V call is TRBV19, the J call TRBJ1-1, with unresolved D. CDR1 and CDR2 (germline): LNHDA, SQIVND (reference sequence). Trimming removed 3 bases at V and 2 bases at J, with 10 bases between. The CDR3 totals 14 residues.

The chain joins TRBV27 to TRBJ2-7; maybe TRBD1 (8 bases). Trimming stripped 9 bases from V and 4 bases from J, with 19 bases between. Germline loops: CDR1 MNHEY, CDR2 SMNVEV (reference sequence). CDR3 size: 14 residues. This chain's CDR3 is CASHTGGGPYEQYF. The CDR3 coding sequence is TGTGCCAGTCATACAGGGGGGGGGCCTTACGAGCAGTACTTC.

The rearrangement uses TRBV27 and TRBJ2-7, with 7 bases lining up with TRBD1. CDR1 and CDR2 (germline): MNHEY, SMNVEV (reference sequence). This CDR3 region has 15 residues. V lost 5 bases and J lost 2; bases outside the gene matches: 9. The DNA for the CDR3 is TGTGCCAGCAGTCCCCGGACAGGTCCTACCTACGAGCAGTACTTC. This gives the protein CASSPRTGPTYEQYF.